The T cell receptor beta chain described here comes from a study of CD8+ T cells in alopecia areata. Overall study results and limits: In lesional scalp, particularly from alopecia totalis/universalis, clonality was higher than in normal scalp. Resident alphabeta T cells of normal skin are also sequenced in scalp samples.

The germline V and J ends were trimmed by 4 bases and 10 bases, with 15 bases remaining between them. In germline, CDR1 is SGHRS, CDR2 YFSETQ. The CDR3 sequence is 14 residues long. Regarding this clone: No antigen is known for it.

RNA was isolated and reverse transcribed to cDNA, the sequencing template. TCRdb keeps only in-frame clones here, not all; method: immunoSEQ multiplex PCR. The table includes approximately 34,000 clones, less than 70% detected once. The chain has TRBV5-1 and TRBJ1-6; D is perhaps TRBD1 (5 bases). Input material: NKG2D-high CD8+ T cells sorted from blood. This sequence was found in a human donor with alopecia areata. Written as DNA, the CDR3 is TGCGCCAGCAGCCATGGACTTGGGGCCTCACCCCTCCACTTT. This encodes CASSHGLGASPLHF.